Described below is a single T cell receptor beta chain sequence and its context. The CDR3 extends over 13 amino acids. CDR1 and CDR2 (germline): SQVTM, ANQGSEA. Trimming left V 6 bases short and J 6 bases short, with 16 bases between. This specimen belongs to a study of blood T cells in healthy people across ages. Alongside a J-beta primer mix, a sample-barcoded 5' primer served in a second PCR lasting roughly 6 to 12 cycles. TCRdb re-called the 5' RACE reads through MiXCR, storing one row per CDR3 protein. Of about 620,000 distinct CDR3 sequences in the sample, approximately 21% were seen once. The chain is built from TRBV29-1 and TRBJ2-3; D is undetermined. The receptor was isolated from a man between 65 and 85 years old in good health. Sequenced sample: blood. The CDR3 DNA reads as TGCAGCGTAGGGTCCATCGACAAGGATACGCAGTATTTT. Its translation: CSVGSIDKDTQYF.